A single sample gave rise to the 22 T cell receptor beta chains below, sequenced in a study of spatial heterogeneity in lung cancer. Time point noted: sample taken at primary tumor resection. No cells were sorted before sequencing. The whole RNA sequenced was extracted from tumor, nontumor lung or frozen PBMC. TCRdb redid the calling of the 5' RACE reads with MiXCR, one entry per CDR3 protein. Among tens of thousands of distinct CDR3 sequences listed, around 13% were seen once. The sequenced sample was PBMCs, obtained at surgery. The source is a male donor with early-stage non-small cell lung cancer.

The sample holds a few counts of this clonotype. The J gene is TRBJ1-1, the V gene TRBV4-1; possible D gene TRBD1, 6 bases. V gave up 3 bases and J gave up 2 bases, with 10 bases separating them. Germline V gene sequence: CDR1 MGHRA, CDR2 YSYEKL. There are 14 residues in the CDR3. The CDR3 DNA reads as TGCGCCAGCAGCCAGGGACACCTAAACACTGAAGCTTTCTTT. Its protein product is CASSQGHLNTEAFF.

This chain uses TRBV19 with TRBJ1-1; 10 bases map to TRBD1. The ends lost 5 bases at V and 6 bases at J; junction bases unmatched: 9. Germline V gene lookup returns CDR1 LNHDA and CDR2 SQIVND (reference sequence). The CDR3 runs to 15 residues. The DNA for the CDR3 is TGTGCCAGTAGTGCCCGCGGGACAGGGGTCCCTGAAGCTTTCTTT. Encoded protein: CASSARGTGVPEAFF.

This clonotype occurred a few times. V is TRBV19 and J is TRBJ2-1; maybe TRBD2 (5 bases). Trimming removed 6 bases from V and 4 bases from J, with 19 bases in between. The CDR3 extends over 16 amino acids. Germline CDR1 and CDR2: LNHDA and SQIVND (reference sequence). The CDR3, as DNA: TGTGCCAGTAGCTCAGGACTTGCCGCGGGTTACAATGAGCAGTTCTTC. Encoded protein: CASSSGLAAGYNEQFF. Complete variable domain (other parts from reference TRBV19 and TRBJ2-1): DGGITQSPKYLFRKEGQNVTLSCEQNLNHDAMYWYRQDPGQGLRLIYYSQIVNDFQKGDIAEGYSVSREKKESFPLTVTSAQKNPTAFYLCASSSGLAAGYNEQFFGPGTRLTVL.

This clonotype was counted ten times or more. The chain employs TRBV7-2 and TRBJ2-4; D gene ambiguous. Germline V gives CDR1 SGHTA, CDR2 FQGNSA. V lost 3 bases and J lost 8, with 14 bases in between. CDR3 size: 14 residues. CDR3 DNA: TGTGCCAGCAGCTTCACAGAGTCCTCTCACATTCAGTACTTC. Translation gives CASSFTESSHIQYF.

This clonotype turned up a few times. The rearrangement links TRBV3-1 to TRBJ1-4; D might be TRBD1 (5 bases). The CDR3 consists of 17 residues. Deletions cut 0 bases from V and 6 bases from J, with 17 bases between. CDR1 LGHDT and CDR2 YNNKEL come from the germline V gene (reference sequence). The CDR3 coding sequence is TGTGCCAGCAGCCAAGATGGAGGTTTCGGGACGTATGAAAAACTGTTTTTT. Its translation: CASSQDGGFGTYEKLFF.

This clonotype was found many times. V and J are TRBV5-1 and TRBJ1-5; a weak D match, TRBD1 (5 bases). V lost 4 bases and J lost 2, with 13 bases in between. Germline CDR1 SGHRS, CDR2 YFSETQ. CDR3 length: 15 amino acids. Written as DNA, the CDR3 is TGCGCCAGCAGCACGGGGGAATGGGGCAATCAGCCCCAGCATTTT. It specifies CASSTGEWGNQPQHF. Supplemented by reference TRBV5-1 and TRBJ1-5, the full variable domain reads KAGVTQTPRYLIKTRGQQVTLSCSPISGHRSVSWYQQTPGQGLQFLFEYFSETQRNKGNFPGRFSGRQFSNSRSEMNVSTLELGDSALYLCASSTGEWGNQPQHFGDGTRLSIL.

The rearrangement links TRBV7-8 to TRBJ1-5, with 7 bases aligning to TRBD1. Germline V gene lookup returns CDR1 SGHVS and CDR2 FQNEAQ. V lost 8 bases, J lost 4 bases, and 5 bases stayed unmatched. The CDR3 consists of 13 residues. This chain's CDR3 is CASGDRANQPQHF. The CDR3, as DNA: TGTGCCAGCGGAGACAGGGCTAATCAGCCCCAGCATTTT.

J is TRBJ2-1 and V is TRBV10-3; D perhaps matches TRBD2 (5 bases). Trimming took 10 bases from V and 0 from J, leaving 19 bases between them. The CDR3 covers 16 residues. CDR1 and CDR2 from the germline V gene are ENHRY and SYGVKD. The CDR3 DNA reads TGTGCCACCCTTCCCCGTGAAGCGGCCTCCTACAATGAGCAGTTCTTC. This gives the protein CATLPREAASYNEQFF.

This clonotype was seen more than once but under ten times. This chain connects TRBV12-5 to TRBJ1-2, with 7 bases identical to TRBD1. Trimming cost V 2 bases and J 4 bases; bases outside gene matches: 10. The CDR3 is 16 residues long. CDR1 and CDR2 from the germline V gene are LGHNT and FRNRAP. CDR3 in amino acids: CASGLLSGGASYGYTF. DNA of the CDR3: TGTGCTAGTGGTTTGTTGTCAGGGGGAGCGAGCTATGGCTACACCTTC.

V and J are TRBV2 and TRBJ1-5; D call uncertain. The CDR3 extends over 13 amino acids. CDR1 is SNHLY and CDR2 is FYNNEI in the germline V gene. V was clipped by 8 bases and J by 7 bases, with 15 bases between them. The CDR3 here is CASQYEGNQPQHF. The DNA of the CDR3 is TGTGCCAGCCAATACGAGGGAAACCAGCCCCAGCATTTT. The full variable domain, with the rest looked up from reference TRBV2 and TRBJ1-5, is EPEVTQTPSHQVTQMGQEVILRCVPISNHLYFYWYRQILGQKVEFLVSFYNNEISEKSEIFDDQFSVERPDGSNFTLKIRSTKLEDSAMYFCASQYEGNQPQHFGDGTRLSIL.

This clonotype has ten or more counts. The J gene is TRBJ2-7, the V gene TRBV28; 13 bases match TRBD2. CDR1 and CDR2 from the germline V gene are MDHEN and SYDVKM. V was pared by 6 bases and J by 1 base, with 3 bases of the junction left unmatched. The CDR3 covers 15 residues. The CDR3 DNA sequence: TGTGCCAGCAGGGTGGGACTAGCGGGATCCTACGAGCAGTACTTC. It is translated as CASRVGLAGSYEQYF.

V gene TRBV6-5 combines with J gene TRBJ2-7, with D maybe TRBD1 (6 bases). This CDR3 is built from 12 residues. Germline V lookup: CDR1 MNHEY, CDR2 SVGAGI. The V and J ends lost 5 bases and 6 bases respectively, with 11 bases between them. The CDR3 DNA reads TGTGCCAGCAGTACACAGGGTGGCGAGCAGTACTTC. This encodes CASSTQGGEQYF.

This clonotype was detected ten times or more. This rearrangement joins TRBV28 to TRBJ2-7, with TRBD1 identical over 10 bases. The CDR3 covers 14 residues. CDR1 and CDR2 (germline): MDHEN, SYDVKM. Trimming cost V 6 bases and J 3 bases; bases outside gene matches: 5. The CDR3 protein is CASRDRGSIYEQYF. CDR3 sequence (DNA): TGTGCCAGCAGGGACAGGGGGAGTATCTACGAGCAGTACTTC.

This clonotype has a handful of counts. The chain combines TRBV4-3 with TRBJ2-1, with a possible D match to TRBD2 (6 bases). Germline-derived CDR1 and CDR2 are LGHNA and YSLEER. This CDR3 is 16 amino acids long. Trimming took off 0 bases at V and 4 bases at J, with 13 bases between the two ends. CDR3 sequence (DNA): TGCGCCAGCAGCCAAGAGGAGCTAGCGACTTACAATGAGCAGTTCTTC. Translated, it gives CASSQEELATYNEQFF.

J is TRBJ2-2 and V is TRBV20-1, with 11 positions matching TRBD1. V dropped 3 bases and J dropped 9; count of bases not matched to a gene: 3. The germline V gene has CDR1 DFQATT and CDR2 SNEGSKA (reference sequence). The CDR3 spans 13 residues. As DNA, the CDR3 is TGCAGTGCTAGGGGACAGGGGGATCGGGAGCTGTTTTTT. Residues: CSARGQGDRELFF.

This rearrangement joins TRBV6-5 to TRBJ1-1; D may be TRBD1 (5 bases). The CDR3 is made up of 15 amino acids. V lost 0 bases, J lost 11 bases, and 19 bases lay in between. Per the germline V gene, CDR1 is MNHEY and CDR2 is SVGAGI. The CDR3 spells CASSYSIRGSGEAFF. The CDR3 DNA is TGTGCCAGCAGTTACTCGATAAGGGGATCTGGGGAGGCTTTCTTT.

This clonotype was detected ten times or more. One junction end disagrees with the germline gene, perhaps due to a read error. Here the CDR3 reads CSASGNTIYF. DNA of the CDR3: TGCAGCGCTAGTGGAAACACCATATATTTT. The V gene is TRBV20-1, the J gene TRBJ1-3; D unresolved. CDR3 size: 10 residues. The germline V gene has CDR1 DFQATT and CDR2 SNEGSKA (reference sequence).

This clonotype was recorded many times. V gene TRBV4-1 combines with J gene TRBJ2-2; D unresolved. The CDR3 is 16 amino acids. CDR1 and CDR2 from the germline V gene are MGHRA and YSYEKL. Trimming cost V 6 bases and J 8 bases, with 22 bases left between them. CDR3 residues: CASSPSIGLQRGELFF. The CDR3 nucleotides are TGCGCCAGCAGTCCAAGTATAGGGCTCCAAAGAGGGGAGCTGTTTTTT.

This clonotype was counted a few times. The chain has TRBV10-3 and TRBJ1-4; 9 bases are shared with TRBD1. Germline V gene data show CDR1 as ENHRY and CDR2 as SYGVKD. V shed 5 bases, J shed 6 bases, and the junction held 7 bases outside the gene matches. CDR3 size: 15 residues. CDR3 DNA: TGTGCCATCAGTCACGAAACAGGGGGCGATGAAAAACTGTTTTTT. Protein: CAISHETGGDEKLFF.

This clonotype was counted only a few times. The CDR3 DNA sequence: TGTGCCAGCACTTCTTGGGGACACCGCTACGAGCAGTACTTC. Protein sequence: CASTSWGHRYEQYF. The genes are TRBV12-3 or TRBV12-4 and TRBJ2-7; D is possibly TRBD1 (6 bases). The CDR3 totals 14 residues. Deletions cut 7 bases from V and 3 bases from J, with 16 bases between.

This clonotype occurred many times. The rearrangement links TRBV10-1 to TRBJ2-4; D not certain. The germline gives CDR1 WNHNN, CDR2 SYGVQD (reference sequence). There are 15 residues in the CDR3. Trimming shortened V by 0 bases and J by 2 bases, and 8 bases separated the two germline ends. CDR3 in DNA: TGCGCCAGCAGTGAGTCTCCGGGTTCCAAAAACATTCAGTACTTC. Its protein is CASSESPGSKNIQYF.

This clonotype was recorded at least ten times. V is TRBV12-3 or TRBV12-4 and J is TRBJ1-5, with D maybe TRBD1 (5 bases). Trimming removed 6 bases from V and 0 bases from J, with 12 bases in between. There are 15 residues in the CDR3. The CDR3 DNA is TGTGCCAGCAGCCCTGACAGCCCTAGCAATCAGCCCCAGCATTTT. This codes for CASSPDSPSNQPQHF.